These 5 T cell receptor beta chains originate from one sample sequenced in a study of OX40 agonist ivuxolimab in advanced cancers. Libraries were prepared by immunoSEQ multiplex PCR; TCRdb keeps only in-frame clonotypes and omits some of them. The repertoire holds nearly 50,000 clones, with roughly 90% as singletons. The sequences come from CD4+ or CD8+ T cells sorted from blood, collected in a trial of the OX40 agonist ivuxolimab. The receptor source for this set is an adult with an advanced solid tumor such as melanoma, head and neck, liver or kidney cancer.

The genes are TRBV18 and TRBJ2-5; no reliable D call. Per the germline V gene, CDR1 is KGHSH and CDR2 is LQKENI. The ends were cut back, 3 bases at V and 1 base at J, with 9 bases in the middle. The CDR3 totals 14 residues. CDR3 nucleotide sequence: TGTGCCAGCTCACCGATCCCGAGCCAAGAGACCCAGTACTTC. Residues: CASSPIPSQETQYF.

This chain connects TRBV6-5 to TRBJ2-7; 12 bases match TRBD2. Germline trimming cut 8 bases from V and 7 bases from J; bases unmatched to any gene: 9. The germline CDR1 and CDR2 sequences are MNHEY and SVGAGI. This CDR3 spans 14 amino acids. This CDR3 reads CASCTSGGLSEQYF. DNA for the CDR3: TGTGCCAGCTGCACTAGCGGGGGGTTAAGTGAGCAGTACTTC.

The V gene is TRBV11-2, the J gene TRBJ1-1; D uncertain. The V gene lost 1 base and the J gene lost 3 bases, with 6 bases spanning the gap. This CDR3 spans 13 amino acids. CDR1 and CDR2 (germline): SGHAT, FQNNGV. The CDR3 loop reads CASSLGPYTEAFF. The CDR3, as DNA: TGTGCCAGCAGCTTAGGTCCTTACACTGAAGCTTTCTTT.

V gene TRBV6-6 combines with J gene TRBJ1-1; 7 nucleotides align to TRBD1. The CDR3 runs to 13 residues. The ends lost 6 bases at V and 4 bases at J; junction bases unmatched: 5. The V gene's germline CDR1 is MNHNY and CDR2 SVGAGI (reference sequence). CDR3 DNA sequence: TGTGCCAGCAGCTCAGGGGGGCGCACTGAAGCTTTCTTT. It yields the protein CASSSGGRTEAFF.

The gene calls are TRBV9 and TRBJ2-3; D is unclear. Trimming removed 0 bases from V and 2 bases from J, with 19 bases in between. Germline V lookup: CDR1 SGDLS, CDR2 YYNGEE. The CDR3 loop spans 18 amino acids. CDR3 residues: CASSVEATRSVPTDTQYF. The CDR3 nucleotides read TGTGCCAGCAGCGTAGAGGCGACCCGCTCGGTTCCCACAGATACGCAGTATTTT.